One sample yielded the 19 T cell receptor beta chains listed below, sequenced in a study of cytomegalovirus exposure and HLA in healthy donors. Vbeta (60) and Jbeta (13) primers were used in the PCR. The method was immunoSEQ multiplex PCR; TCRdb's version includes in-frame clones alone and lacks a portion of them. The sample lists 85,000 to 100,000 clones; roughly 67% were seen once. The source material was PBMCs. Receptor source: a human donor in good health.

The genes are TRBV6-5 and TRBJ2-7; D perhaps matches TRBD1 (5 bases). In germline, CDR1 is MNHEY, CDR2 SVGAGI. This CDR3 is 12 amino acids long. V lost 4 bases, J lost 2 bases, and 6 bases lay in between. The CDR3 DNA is TGTGCCAGCAGTTCGACAGCCTACGAGCAGTACTTC. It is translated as CASSSTAYEQYF.

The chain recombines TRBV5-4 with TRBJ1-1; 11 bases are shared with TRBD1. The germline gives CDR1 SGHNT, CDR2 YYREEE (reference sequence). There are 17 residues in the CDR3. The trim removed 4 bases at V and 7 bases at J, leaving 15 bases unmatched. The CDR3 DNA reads TGTGCCAGCAGCGACGGACAGGGGGCTATTAGCGCCTTTGAAGCTTTCTTT. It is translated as CASSDGQGAISAFEAFF.

CDR3 bases: TGCGCCAGCAGCCTTGACATGAGACCCGGGGAGCTGTTTTTT. Protein: CASSLDMRPGELFF. The rearrangement links TRBV4-3 to TRBJ2-2, with unresolved D. Germline V gene sequence: CDR1 LGHNA, CDR2 YSLEER. The germline V and J ends were trimmed by 4 bases and 6 bases, with 12 bases remaining between them. This CDR3 contains 14 residues.

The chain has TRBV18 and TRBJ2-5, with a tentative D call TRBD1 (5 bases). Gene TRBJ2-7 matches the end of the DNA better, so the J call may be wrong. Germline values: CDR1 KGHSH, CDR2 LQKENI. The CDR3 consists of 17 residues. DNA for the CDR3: TGTGCCAGCTCACCCCTCTCAGGGCAGCTGAGCTCCTACGAGCAGTACTTC. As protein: CASSPLSGQLSSYEQYF.

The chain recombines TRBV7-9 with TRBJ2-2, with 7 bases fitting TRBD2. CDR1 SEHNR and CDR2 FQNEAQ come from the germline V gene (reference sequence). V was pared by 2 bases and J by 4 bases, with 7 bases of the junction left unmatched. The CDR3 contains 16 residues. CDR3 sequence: CASSLRLAGTTGELFF. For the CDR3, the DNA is TGTGCCAGCAGCTTAAGACTAGCTGGAACCACCGGGGAGCTGTTTTTT.

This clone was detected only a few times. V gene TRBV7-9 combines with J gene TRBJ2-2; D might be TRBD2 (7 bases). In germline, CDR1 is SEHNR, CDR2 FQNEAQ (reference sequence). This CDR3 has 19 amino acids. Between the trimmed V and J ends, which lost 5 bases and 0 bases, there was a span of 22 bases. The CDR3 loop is CASSQGRAGADANTGELFF. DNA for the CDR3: TGTGCCAGCAGCCAAGGGCGGGCGGGGGCTGACGCGAACACCGGGGAGCTGTTTTTT.

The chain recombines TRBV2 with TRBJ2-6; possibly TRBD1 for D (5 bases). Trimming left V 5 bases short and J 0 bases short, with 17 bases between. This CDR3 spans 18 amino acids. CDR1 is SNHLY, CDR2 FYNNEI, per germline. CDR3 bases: TGTGCCAGCAGTCCTCCACAGGTTACCATCTCTGGGGCCAACGTCCTGACTTTC. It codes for CASSPPQVTISGANVLTF.

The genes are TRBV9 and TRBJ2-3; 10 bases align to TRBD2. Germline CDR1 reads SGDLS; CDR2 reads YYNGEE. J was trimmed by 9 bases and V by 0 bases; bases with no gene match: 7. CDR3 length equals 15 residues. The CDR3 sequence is CASSVEIAGGFTQYF. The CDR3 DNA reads TGTGCCAGCAGCGTAGAAATAGCGGGGGGATTCACGCAGTATTTT.

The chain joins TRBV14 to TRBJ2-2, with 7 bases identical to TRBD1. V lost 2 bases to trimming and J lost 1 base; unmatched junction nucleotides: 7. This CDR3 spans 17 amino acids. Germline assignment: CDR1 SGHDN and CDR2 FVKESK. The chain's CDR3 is CASSQSSGTVNTGELFF. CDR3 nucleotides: TGTGCCAGCAGCCAATCGTCCGGGACAGTGAACACCGGGGAGCTGTTTTTT.

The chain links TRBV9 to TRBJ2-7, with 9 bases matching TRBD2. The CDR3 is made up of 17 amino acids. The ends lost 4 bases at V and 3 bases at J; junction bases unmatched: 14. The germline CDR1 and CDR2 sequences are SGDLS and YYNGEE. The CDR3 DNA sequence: TGTGCCAGCAGCCCCAGCGGTATTAGCGGGGGCCTCTACGAGCAGTACTTC. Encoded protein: CASSPSGISGGLYEQYF.

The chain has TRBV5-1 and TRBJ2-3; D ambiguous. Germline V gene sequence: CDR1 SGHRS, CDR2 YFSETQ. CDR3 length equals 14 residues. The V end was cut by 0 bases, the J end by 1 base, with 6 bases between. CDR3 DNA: TGCGCCAGCAGCTTGGCGCAGGGCACAGATACGCAGTATTTT. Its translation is CASSLAQGTDTQYF. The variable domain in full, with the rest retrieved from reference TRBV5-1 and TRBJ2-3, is KAGVTQTPRYLIKTRGQQVTLSCSPISGHRSVSWYQQTPGQGLQFLFEYFSETQRNKGNFPGRFSGRQFSNSRSEMNVSTLELGDSALYLCASSLAQGTDTQYFGPGTRLTVL.

The CDR3 sequence: CASSLGGGYYGYTF. CDR3 nucleotide sequence: TGTGCCAGCAGCTTAGGTGGGGGCTACTATGGCTACACCTTC. V is TRBV11-2 and J is TRBJ1-2, with D possibly being TRBD1 (6 bases). Germline V gene sequence: CDR1 SGHAT, CDR2 FQNNGV. This CDR3 comprises 14 residues. Trimming left V 1 base short and J 3 bases short, with 9 bases between. The full variable domain, its missing parts supplied by reference TRBV11-2 and TRBJ1-2, is EAGVAQSPRYKIIEKRQSVAFWCNPISGHATLYWYQQILGQGPKLLIQFQNNGVVDDSQLPKDRFSAERLKGVDSTLKIQPAKLEDSAVYLCASSLGGGYYGYTFGSGTRLTVV.

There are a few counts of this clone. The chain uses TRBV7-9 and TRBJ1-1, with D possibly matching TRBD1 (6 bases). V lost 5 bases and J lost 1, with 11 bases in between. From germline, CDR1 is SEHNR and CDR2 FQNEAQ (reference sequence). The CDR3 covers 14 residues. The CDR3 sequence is CASSLTGTNTEAFF. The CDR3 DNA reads TGTGCCAGCAGCCTGACAGGAACGAACACTGAAGCTTTCTTT.

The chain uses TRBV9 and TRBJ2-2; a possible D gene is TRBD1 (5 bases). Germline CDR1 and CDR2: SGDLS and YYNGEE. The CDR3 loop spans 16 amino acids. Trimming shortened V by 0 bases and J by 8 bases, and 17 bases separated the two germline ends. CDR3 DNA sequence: TGTGCCAGCAGCGTAGCAGCAGGGATCGTAGCAGGGGAGCTGTTTTTT. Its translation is CASSVAAGIVAGELFF.

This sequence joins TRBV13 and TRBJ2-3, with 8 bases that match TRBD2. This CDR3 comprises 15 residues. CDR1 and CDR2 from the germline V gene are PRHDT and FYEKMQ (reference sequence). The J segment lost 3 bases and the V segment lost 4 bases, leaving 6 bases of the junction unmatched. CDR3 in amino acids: CASSSAGESTDTQYF. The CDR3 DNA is TGTGCCAGCAGCTCAGCGGGGGAATCGACAGATACGCAGTATTTT.

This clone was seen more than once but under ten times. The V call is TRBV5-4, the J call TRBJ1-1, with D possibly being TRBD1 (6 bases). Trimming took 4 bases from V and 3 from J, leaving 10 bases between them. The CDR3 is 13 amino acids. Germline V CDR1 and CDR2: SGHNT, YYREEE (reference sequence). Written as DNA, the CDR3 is TGTGCCAGCAGCCTTTGGACAGACACTGAAGCTTTCTTT. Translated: CASSLWTDTEAFF.

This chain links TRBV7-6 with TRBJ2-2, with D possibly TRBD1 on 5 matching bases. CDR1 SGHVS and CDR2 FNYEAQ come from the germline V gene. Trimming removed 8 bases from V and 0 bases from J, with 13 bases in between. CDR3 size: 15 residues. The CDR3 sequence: CASGHTFANTGELFF. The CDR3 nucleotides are TGTGCCAGCGGACATACCTTTGCGAACACCGGGGAGCTGTTTTTT.

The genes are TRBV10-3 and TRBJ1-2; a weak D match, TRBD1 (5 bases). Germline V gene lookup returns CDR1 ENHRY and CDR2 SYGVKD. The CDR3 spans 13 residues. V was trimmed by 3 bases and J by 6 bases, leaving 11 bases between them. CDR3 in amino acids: CAISDGGRDGYTF. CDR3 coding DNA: TGTGCCATCAGTGACGGGGGGAGAGATGGCTACACCTTC.

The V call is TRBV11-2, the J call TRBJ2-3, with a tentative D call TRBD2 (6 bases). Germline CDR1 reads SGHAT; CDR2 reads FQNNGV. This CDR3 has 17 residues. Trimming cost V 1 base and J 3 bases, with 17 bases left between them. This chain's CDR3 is CASSLVRSSGSTDTQYF. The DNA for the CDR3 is TGTGCCAGCAGCTTAGTCCGAAGTAGCGGTTCTACAGATACGCAGTATTTT.